A selection of T cell receptor beta chains follows, all from one sample in a study of beta chain features in type 1 diabetes. The table came from immunoSEQ multiplex PCR; TCRdb's copy has only in-frame clones and leaves some out. This table holds around 190,000 clones, less than 15% found once. Sequencing input: central memory CD4+ T cells from blood. The origin of the receptors is a woman aged 18-29 years in good health. The CDR3 runs from the conserved cysteine through the conserved F or W. D genes are given only for firm matches. Size values are once, few and many counts, or a class for expanded clones, and some rows have none.

clone size | J gene | V gene | D gene | CDR3 protein | CDR3 DNA
- | TRBJ2-3 | TRBV7-9 | - | CASSPRRGAASTDTQYF | TGTGCCAGCAGCCCCCGCCGGGGGGCCGCGTCCACAGATACGCAGTATTTT
- | TRBJ1-1 | TRBV6-1 | - | CASFANSPVFF | TGTGCCAGCTTCGCGAATAGTCCTGTTTTCTTT
- | TRBJ2-5 | TRBV9 | - | CASSVQRTQETQYF | TGTGCCAGCAGCGTCCAGCGGACCCAAGAGACCCAGTACTTC
- | TRBJ1-5 | TRBV7-2 | TRBD1 | CASTTQGMGARQPQHF | TGTGCCAGCACCACACAGGGGATGGGGGCCCGTCAGCCCCAGCATTTT
many | TRBJ1-2 | TRBV19 | - | CASSIDLRYGYTF | TGTGCCAGTAGTATAGATCTACGGTATGGCTACACCTTC
- | TRBJ2-3 | TRBV30 | TRBD2 | CAWSVTSGGTQYF | TGTGCCTGGAGTGTAACTAGCGGTGGTACGCAGTATTTT
few | TRBJ2-1 | TRBV28 | TRBD2 | CASTSPGASGTVVRDEQFF | TGTGCCAGCACCTCGCCCGGGGCTAGCGGGACCGTGGTAAGGGATGAGCAGTTCTTC
- | TRBJ2-2 | TRBV18 | - | CASSRDTENTGELFF | TGTGCCAGCTCAAGGGACACCGAGAACACCGGGGAGCTGTTTTTT
few | TRBJ1-2 | TRBV4-2 | - | CASSQERRMGGYTF | TGTGCCAGCAGCCAAGAGAGGAGAATGGGTGGCTACACCTTC
few | TRBJ2-2 | TRBV5-1 | TRBD1 | CASSEKARGTAGELFF | TGCGCCAGCAGCGAGAAGGCCAGGGGGACGGCCGGGGAGCTGTTTTTT
- | TRBJ2-6 | TRBV6-4 | TRBD1 | CASSHRGSGANVLTF | TGTGCCAGCAGTCACAGGGGCTCTGGGGCCAACGTCCTGACTTTC
- | TRBJ2-3 | TRBV5-1 | TRBD2 | CASSLAGRGTDTQYF | TGCGCCAGCAGCTTGGCCGGGAGGGGCACAGATACGCAGTATTTT
- | TRBJ2-3 | TRBV5-4 | TRBD1 | CASSPKTRTGSTDTQYF | TGTGCCAGCAGCCCCAAGACGCGGACAGGAAGCACAGATACGCAGTATTTT
few | TRBJ1-2 | TRBV6-5 | - | CASSLQGNYGYTF | TGTGCCAGCAGCCTACAGGGAAACTATGGCTACACCTTC
- | TRBJ2-7 | TRBV5-4 | TRBD2 | CASSRMGGRAFEQYF | TGTGCCAGCAGCCGTATGGGCGGGAGGGCCTTCGAGCAGTACTTC
- | TRBJ1-2 | TRBV4-1 | - | CASSQLSQGYGYTF | TGCGCCAGCAGCCAATTAAGTCAGGGCTATGGCTACACCTTC
- | TRBJ2-1 | TRBV19 | TRBD2 | CASSTPGLAGGNEQFF | TGTGCCAGTAGTACCCCGGGACTAGCGGGAGGGAATGAGCAGTTCTTC
few | TRBJ2-5 | TRBV6-6 | - | CASSTREETQYF | TGTGCCAGCAGTACGAGGGAAGAGACCCAGTACTTC
- | TRBJ2-1 | TRBV7-9 | TRBD2 | CASSLSGSLNEQFF | TGTGCCAGCAGCTTAAGCGGGAGTTTAAATGAGCAGTTCTTC
- | TRBJ2-1 | TRBV5-1 | TRBD2 | CASSPGLAGVGEQFF | TGCGCCAGCAGTCCTGGACTAGCGGGAGTAGGTGAGCAGTTCTTC
- | TRBJ1-2 | TRBV15 | - | CATSRVGGLVYGYTF | TGTGCCACCAGCAGAGTGGGGGGGTTAGTTTACGGCTACACCTTC
few | TRBJ2-1 | TRBV5-4 | - | CASSLGTSFNEQFF | TGTGCCAGCAGCTTGGGGACATCTTTCAATGAGCAGTTCTTC
many | TRBJ2-5 | TRBV15 | - | CATSRAQGIQYF | TGTGCCACCAGCAGAGCCCAGGGGATCCAGTACTTC
- | TRBJ2-1 | TRBV5-1 | TRBD1 | CASSMDRGQREQFF | TGCGCCAGCAGCATGGACAGGGGGCAGCGTGAGCAGTTCTTC
few | TRBJ1-4 | TRBV7-6 | - | CASSRQATNEKLFF | TGTGCCAGCAGCCGACAGGCAACTAATGAAAAACTGTTTTTT
few | TRBJ1-4 | TRBV2 | - | CASSDRGEKLFF | TGTGCCAGCAGTGACAGAGGGGAAAAACTGTTTTTT
few | TRBJ1-2 | TRBV4-1 | TRBD1 | CASSQAGTGINYGYTF | TGCGCCAGCAGCCAAGCCGGGACAGGGATTAACTATGGCTACACCTTC
- | TRBJ1-2 | TRBV28 | TRBD1 | CASSFTGERGYTF | TGTGCCAGCAGCTTCACAGGGGAGCGTGGCTACACCTTC
few | TRBJ2-7 | TRBV14 | TRBD2 | CASSHFDRGTSGRYEQYF | TGTGCCAGCAGCCACTTCGACAGGGGGACTAGCGGGAGGTACGAGCAGTACTTC
few | TRBJ1-1 | TRBV30 | TRBD1 | CATQGGQGALRAFF | TGTGCCACCCAGGGGGGACAGGGGGCACTGAGGGCTTTCTTT
few | TRBJ2-5 | TRBV5-1 | TRBD2 | CASSLSGTQETQYF | TGCGCCAGCAGCTTGAGCGGGACCCAAGAGACCCAGTACTTC
- | TRBJ2-5 | TRBV7-9 | - | CASSWGLQETQYF | TGTGCCAGCAGCTGGGGACTTCAAGAGACCCAGTACTTC
- | TRBJ2-5 | TRBV7-2 | TRBD2 | CASSPSSAGGSRETQYF | TGTGCCAGCAGCCCTTCGTCAGCGGGAGGATCGAGAGAGACCCAGTACTTC
few | TRBJ2-2 | TRBV15 | TRBD2 | CATSTAGGVGELFF | TGTGCCACCAGCACAGCGGGAGGCGTCGGGGAGCTGTTTTTT
few | TRBJ2-6 | TRBV5-1 | - | CASSGNRAGANVLTF | TGCGCCAGCAGCGGAAACAGGGCTGGGGCCAACGTCCTGACTTTC
few | TRBJ2-1 | TRBV10-3 | - | CASTRQGKQYNEQFF | TGTGCCAGTACAAGACAAGGAAAGCAATACAATGAGCAGTTCTTC
- | TRBJ1-2 | TRBV5-6 | TRBD1 | CASSGTGGGYGYTF | TGTGCCAGCAGCGGGACAGGAGGCGGCTATGGCTACACCTTC
- | TRBJ1-2 | TRBV5-1 | TRBD1 | CASSPTGDYYGYTF | TGCGCCAGCAGCCCTACAGGGGATTACTATGGCTACACCTTC
many | TRBJ2-5 | TRBV29-1 | TRBD1 | CSVHSGGMGETQYF | TGCAGCGTCCATTCAGGGGGTATGGGGGAGACCCAGTACTTC
few | TRBJ1-2 | TRBV19 | TRBD1 | CASQGASGYTF | TGTGCAAGCCAGGGGGCAAGCGGCTACACCTTC
few | TRBJ2-2 | TRBV9 | - | CASSPSGRGNTGELFF | TGTGCCAGCAGCCCCTCGGGTAGAGGGAACACCGGGGAGCTGTTTTTT
- | TRBJ1-2 | TRBV2 | - | CASSGQVWGYTF | TGTGCCAGCAGTGGGCAGGTCTGGGGCTACACCTTC
- | TRBJ1-2 | TRBV18 | TRBD1 | CASSPETGDYGYTF | TGTGCCAGCTCACCGGAGACAGGGGACTATGGCTACACCTTC
- | TRBJ2-3 | TRBV7-2 | - | CASSLVGGAVADTQYF | TGTGCCAGCAGCTTAGTGGGGGGAGCTGTGGCAGATACGCAGTATTTT
few | TRBJ2-1 | TRBV2 | - | CASSERRDGGNEQFF | TGTGCCAGCAGTGAACGGCGGGACGGAGGCAATGAGCAGTTCTTC
- | TRBJ2-3 | TRBV11-2 | - | CASSPRTVSTDTQYF | TGTGCCAGCAGCCCCCGGACAGTAAGCACAGATACGCAGTATTTT
- | TRBJ1-1 | TRBV7-8 | TRBD1 | CASSLGSLGTANTEAFF | TGTGCCAGCAGCTTAGGGAGTTTAGGGACAGCCAACACTGAAGCTTTCTTT
- | TRBJ1-5 | TRBV28 | - | CASKWGSNQPQHF | TGTGCCAGCAAGTGGGGCAGCAATCAGCCCCAGCATTTT
few | TRBJ2-5 | TRBV9 | TRBD1 | CASSVGTGGRETQYF | TGTGCCAGCAGCGTCGGGACAGGGGGTAGGGAGACCCAGTACTTC
- | TRBJ2-3 | TRBV7-2 | TRBD1 | CASSSTGGADTQYF | TGTGCCAGCAGCTCGACAGGGGGCGCAGATACGCAGTATTTT
once | TRBJ2-2 | TRBV7-8 | - | CASSGQYTGELFF | TGTGCCAGCAGCGGACAGTACACCGGGGAGCTGTTTTTT
- | TRBJ2-2 | TRBV2 | - | CASSERPAYLGELFF | TGTGCCAGCAGTGAACGTCCCGCCTACCTGGGGGAGCTGTTTTTT
- | TRBJ2-7 | TRBV4-2 | TRBD2 | CASSQVPSGMEQYF | TGTGCCAGCAGCCAGGTCCCTAGCGGGATGGAGCAGTACTTC
- | TRBJ1-2 | TRBV6-1 | - | CASSEGGGFGGYTF | TGTGCCAGCAGTGAGGGGGGGGGCTTCGGTGGCTACACCTTC
few | TRBJ1-1 | TRBV7-9 | - | CASSLRVRAFF | TGTGCCAGCAGCCTCCGAGTGAGGGCTTTCTTT
- | TRBJ2-1 | TRBV5-6 | TRBD1 | CASSRDRAYNEQFF | TGTGCCAGCAGCCGAGACAGGGCATACAATGAGCAGTTCTTC
- | TRBJ2-1 | TRBV29-1 | - | CSGGHNEQFF | TGCAGTGGAGGGCACAATGAGCAGTTCTTC
few | TRBJ2-1 | TRBV19 | TRBD2 | CASSVAGGVNEQFF | TGTGCCAGTAGTGTAGCGGGAGGGGTCAATGAGCAGTTCTTC
- | TRBJ2-3 | TRBV9 | - | CASSVSPLTDTQYF | TGTGCCAGCAGCGTATCTCCTCTCACAGATACGCAGTATTTT
- | TRBJ2-1 | TRBV6-4 | TRBD1 | CASSDIVQGQQFF | TGTGCCAGCAGTGACATTGTACAGGGGCAGCAGTTCTTC